Listed below are T cell receptor beta chains from one sample, sequenced in a study of shared clonotypes between healthy human individuals. Profiling relied on immunoSEQ multiplex PCR, and the TCRdb table lists in-frame clones only, not all of them. The sample carries around 1.6 million clones, 98% recorded once. Sequencing was done on a sample of naive CD4+ T cells sorted from blood. These receptors came from a man aged 25-45 years in good health. The CDR3 runs from the conserved cysteine through the conserved F or W. Fields, in order: J gene, clone size, D gene, V gene, CDR3 protein, CDR3 DNA. A D gene is named only where the DNA matches it firmly. Not all rows give a size; the values are once, few, many and, for expanded clones, a class.

j_gene: TRBJ1-5
abundance: NA
d_gene: NA
v_gene: TRBV10-3
CDR3aa: CAISESGFNQPQHF
CDR3nt: TGTGCCATCAGTGAGTCGGGATTCAATCAGCCCCAGCATTTT

j_gene: TRBJ2-3
abundance: NA
d_gene: NA
v_gene: TRBV18
CDR3aa: CASSPVQGSFGTDTQYF
CDR3nt: TGTGCCAGCTCACCAGTACAGGGTAGCTTCGGTACAGATACGCAGTATTTT

j_gene: TRBJ2-5
abundance: NA
d_gene: TRBD2
v_gene: TRBV5-1
CDR3aa: CASSPRTSQVQETQYF
CDR3nt: TGCGCCAGCAGCCCAAGGACTAGCCAAGTCCAAGAGACCCAGTACTTC

j_gene: TRBJ1-2
abundance: NA
d_gene: NA
v_gene: TRBV9
CDR3aa: CASSSRVDYGYTF
CDR3nt: TGTGCCAGCAGTTCAAGGGTTGACTATGGCTACACCTTC

j_gene: TRBJ2-7
abundance: once
d_gene: TRBD1
v_gene: TRBV9
CDR3aa: CASSVDMTGEQYF
CDR3nt: TGTGCCAGCAGCGTTGACATGACAGGGGAGCAGTACTTC

j_gene: TRBJ2-7
abundance: NA
d_gene: NA
v_gene: TRBV5-4
CDR3aa: CASSLFQGKEQYF
CDR3nt: TGTGCCAGCAGCTTATTCCAGGGGAAGGAGCAGTACTTC

j_gene: TRBJ2-5
abundance: NA
d_gene: TRBD2
v_gene: TRBV6-1
CDR3aa: CASILGGGETQYF
CDR3nt: TGTGCCAGCATTCTGGGGGGGGGAGAGACCCAGTACTTC

j_gene: TRBJ2-7
abundance: NA
d_gene: TRBD1
v_gene: TRBV7-9
CDR3aa: CASGTGAYEQYF
CDR3nt: TGTGCCAGTGGGACAGGGGCGTACGAGCAGTACTTC

j_gene: TRBJ1-1
abundance: NA
d_gene: NA
v_gene: TRBV7-3
CDR3aa: CASSRRAGSTEAFF
CDR3nt: TGTGCCAGCAGCCGTAGGGCAGGGAGCACTGAAGCTTTCTTT

j_gene: TRBJ2-7
abundance: once
d_gene: TRBD2
v_gene: TRBV6-5
CDR3aa: CASSPLAGGSYEQYF
CDR3nt: TGTGCCAGCAGTCCTCTAGCGGGAGGATCTTACGAGCAGTACTTC

j_gene: TRBJ1-1
abundance: NA
d_gene: NA
v_gene: TRBV4-1
CDR3aa: CASSQEGTLRGTEAFF
CDR3nt: TGCGCCAGCAGCCAAGAAGGGACTCTAAGGGGCACTGAAGCTTTCTTT

j_gene: TRBJ2-1
abundance: NA
d_gene: NA
v_gene: TRBV27
CDR3aa: CASSPRGTAKRGVADNEQFF
CDR3nt: TGTGCCAGCAGTCCCAGAGGGACAGCTAAGCGCGGGGTTGCCGACAATGAGCAGTTCTTC

j_gene: TRBJ2-5
abundance: NA
d_gene: NA
v_gene: TRBV29-1
CDR3aa: CSARGARGRYQETQYF
CDR3nt: TGCAGCGCCCGAGGGGCGAGGGGACGGTACCAAGAGACCCAGTACTTC

j_gene: TRBJ2-5
abundance: NA
d_gene: TRBD1
v_gene: TRBV18
CDR3aa: CASSSTGTGVETQYF
CDR3nt: TGTGCCAGCTCATCAACCGGGACAGGGGTCGAGACCCAGTACTTC

j_gene: TRBJ2-5
abundance: NA
d_gene: NA
v_gene: TRBV2
CDR3aa: CASRVMETQYF
CDR3nt: TGTGCCAGCAGGGTTATGGAGACCCAGTACTTC

j_gene: TRBJ2-1
abundance: NA
d_gene: NA
v_gene: TRBV7-8
CDR3aa: CASSTGTPYNEQFF
CDR3nt: TGTGCCAGCAGCACTGGGACACCCTACAATGAGCAGTTCTTC

j_gene: TRBJ2-7
abundance: NA
d_gene: NA
v_gene: TRBV5-4
CDR3aa: CASFPGEQYF
CDR3nt: TGTGCCAGCTTCCCTGGGGAGCAGTACTTC

j_gene: TRBJ2-5
abundance: NA
d_gene: TRBD2
v_gene: TRBV2
CDR3aa: CASSDPSSGRGRTQYF
CDR3nt: TGTGCCAGCAGTGACCCTTCTAGCGGGAGGGGGCGGACCCAGTACTTC